This T cell receptor beta chain was identified in a study of blood T cells in healthy people across ages. A second PCR, run for about 7 to 11 cycles, used a sample-barcoded 5' primer plus a J-beta primer mix. TCRdb ran MiXCR on the 5' RACE reads and lists one entry per CDR3 protein. The top ten hold 13% of the sample, which has hundreds of thousands of distinct CDR3 sequences, over 40% seen once. The study's findings and limits: The donors' CMV status was not determined, possibly confounding changes in expanded clonotypes.

Comment on this clonotype: Its antigen is not known. The junction departs from germline at one end; a sequencing error may be responsible.

The origin of this receptor is a woman aged 80 or older in good health. The sequenced sample consisted of blood.

DNA of the CDR3: TGTGCCAGCAGCTCCCGGGCCCTCCGAGTCAACATTCGGTACTTC. Amino acid sequence: CASSSRALRVNIRYF. This rearrangement joins TRBV7-2 to TRBJ2-4; D is undetermined. The germline CDR1 and CDR2 sequences are SGHTA and FQGNSA. This CDR3 comprises 15 residues.